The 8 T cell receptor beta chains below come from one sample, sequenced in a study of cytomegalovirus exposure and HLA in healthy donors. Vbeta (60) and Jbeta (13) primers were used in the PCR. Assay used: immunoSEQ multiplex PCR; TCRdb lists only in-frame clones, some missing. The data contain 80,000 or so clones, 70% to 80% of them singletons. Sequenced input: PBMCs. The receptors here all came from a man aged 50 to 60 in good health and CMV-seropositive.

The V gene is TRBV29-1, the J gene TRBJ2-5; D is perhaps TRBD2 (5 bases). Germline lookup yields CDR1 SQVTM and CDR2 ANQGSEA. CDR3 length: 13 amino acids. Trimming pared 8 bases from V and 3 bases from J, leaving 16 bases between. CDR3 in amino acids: CSPRRGLEETQYF. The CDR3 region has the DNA TGCAGCCCGCGACGGGGTCTAGAAGAGACCCAGTACTTC. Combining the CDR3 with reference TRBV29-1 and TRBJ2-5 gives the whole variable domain SAVISQKPSRDICQRGTSLTIQCQVDSQVTMMFWYRQQPGQSLTLIATANQGSEATYESGFVIDKFPISRPNLTFSTLTVSNMSPEDSSIYLCSPRRGLEETQYFGPGTRLLVL.

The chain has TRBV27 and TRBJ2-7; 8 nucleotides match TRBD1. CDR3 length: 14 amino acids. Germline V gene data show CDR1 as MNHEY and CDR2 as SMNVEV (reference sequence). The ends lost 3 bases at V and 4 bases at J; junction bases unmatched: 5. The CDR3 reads CASSLKDRAYEQYF. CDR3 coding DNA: TGTGCCAGCAGTTTGAAGGACAGGGCGTACGAGCAGTACTTC.

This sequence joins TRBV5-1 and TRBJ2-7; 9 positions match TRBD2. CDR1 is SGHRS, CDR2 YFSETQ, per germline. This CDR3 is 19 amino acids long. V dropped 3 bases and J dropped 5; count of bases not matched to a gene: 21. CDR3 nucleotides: TGCGCCAGCAGCTCTGGTTTGGGGTTGGTTAGCGGGAGAGACCACGAGCAGTACTTC. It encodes CASSSGLGLVSGRDHEQYF.

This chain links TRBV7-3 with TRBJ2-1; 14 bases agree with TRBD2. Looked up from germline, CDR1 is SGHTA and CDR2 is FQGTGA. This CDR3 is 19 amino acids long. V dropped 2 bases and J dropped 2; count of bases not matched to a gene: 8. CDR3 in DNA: TGTGCCAGCAGCTTAGGACTAGCGGGAGGTAGTGGGACCTACAATGAGCAGTTCTTC. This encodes CASSLGLAGGSGTYNEQFF.

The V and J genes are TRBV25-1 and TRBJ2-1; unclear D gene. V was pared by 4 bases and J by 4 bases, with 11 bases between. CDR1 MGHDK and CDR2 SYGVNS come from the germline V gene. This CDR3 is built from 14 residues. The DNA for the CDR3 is TGTGCCAGCAGTGGCCCCCCGGGTTACAATGAGCAGTTCTTC. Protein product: CASSGPPGYNEQFF.

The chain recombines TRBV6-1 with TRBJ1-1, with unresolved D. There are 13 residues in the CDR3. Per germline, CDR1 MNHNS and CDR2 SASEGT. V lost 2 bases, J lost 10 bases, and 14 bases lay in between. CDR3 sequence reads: CASSETGERAAFF. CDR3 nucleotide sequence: TGTGCCAGCAGTGAAACCGGGGAAAGGGCAGCTTTCTTT.

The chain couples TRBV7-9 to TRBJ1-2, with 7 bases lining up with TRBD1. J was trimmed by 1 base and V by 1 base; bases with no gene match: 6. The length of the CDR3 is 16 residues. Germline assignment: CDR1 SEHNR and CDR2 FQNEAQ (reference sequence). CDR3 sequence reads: CASSLEGQAFNYGYTF. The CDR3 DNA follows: TGTGCCAGCAGCTTAGAAGGACAGGCTTTTAACTATGGCTACACCTTC.

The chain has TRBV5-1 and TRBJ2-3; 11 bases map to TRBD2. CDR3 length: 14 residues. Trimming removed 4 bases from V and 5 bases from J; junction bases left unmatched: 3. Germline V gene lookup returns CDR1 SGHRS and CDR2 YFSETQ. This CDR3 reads CASSPGTSGDTQYF. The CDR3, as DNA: TGCGCCAGCAGCCCGGGGACTAGCGGAGATACGCAGTATTTT. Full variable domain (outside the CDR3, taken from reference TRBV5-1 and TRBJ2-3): KAGVTQTPRYLIKTRGQQVTLSCSPISGHRSVSWYQQTPGQGLQFLFEYFSETQRNKGNFPGRFSGRQFSNSRSEMNVSTLELGDSALYLCASSPGTSGDTQYFGPGTRLTVL.